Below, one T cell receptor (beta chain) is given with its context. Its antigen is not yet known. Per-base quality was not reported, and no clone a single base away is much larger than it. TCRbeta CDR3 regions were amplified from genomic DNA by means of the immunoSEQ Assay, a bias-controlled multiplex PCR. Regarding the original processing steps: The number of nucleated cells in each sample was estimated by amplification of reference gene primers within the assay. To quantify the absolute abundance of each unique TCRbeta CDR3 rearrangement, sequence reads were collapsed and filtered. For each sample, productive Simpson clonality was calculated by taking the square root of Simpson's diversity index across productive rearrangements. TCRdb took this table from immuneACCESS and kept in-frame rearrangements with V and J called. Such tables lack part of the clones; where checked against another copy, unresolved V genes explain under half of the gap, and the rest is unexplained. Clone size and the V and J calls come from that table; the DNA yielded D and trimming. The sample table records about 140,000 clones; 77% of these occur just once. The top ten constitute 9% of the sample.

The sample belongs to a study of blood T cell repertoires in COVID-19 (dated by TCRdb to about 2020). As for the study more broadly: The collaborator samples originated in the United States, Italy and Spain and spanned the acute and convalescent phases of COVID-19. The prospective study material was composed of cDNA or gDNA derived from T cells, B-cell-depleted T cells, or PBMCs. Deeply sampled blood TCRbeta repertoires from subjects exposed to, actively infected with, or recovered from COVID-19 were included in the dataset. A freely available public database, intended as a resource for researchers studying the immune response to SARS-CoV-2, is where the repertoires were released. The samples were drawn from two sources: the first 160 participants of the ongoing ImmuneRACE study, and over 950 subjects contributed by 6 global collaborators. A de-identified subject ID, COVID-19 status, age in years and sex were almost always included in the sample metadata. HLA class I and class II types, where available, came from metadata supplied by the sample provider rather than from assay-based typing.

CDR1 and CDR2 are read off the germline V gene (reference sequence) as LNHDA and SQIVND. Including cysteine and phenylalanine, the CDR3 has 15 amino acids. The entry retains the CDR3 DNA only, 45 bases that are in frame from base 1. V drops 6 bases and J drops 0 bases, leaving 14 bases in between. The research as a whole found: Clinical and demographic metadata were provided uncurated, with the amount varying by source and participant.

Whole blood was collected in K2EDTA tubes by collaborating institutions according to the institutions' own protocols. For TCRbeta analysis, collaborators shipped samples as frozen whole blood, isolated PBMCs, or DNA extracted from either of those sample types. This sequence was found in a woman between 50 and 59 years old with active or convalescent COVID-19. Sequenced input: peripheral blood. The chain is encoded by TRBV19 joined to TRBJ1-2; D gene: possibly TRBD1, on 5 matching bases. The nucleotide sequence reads TGTGCCAGTAGGAGAGAGGGGAGGACTAACTATGGCTACACCTTC. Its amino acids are CASRREGRTNYGYTF.